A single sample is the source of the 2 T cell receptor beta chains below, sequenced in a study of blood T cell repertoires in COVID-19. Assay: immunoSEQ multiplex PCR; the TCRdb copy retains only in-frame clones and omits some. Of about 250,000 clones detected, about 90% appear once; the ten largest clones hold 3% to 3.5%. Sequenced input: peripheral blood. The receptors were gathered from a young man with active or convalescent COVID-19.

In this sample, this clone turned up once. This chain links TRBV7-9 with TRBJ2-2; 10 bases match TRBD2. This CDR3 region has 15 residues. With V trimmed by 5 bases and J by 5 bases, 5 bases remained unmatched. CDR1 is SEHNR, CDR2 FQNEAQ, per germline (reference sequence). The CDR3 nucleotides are TGTGCCAGCAGCCTTCTAGCGGGGGTAACCGGGGAGCTGTTTTTT. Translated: CASSLLAGVTGELFF.

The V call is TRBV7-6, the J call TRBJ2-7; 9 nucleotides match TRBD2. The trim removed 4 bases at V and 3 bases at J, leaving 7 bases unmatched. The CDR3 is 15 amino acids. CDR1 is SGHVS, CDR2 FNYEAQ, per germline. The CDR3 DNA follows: TGTGCCAGCAGCTCGCCCCTAGCGGGGAACTACGAGCAGTACTTC. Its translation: CASSSPLAGNYEQYF.